These T cell receptor beta chains were read from a single sample in a study of blood T cell repertoires in COVID-19. Clones were sequenced by immunoSEQ multiplex PCR, and TCRdb holds only the in-frame ones, with some missing. The profile shows about 150,000 clones, 80% to 90% of them singletons. Input material: peripheral blood. The source is a man aged 60-69 years with active or convalescent COVID-19. The CDR3 runs from the conserved cysteine through the conserved F or W. D genes are given only for firm matches. Not every row has a clone size; where given, it reads once, few, many or a size class.

j_call	d_call	clone_size	v_call	cdr3_nt	cdr3_aa
TRBJ2-2	TRBD2	NA	TRBV13	TGTGCCAGCAGGGAGACTAGCGGGAGTGGTTGGACCGGGGAGCTGTTTTTT	CASRETSGSGWTGELFF
TRBJ2-7	NA	NA	TRBV6-5	TGTGCCGCCTCCAGCCCTCGACGGGTCTACGAGCAGTACTTC	CAASSPRRVYEQYF
TRBJ1-1	NA	NA	TRBV29-1	TGCAGCGTTAGCAGGGGCGGCCGGGCCACTGAAGCTTTCTTT	CSVSRGGRATEAFF
TRBJ1-2	NA	NA	TRBV7-6	TGTGCCAGCAGCTTAGGTTACGGGGGAGACTATGGCTACACCTTC	CASSLGYGGDYGYTF
TRBJ2-1	TRBD2	few	TRBV9	TGTGCCAGCAGCGGGGACTATTGGAGTGGCGAGCAGTTCTTC	CASSGDYWSGEQFF
TRBJ2-2	NA	NA	TRBV18	TGTGCCAGCTCACCTCCCTCCGCGGGGGCGAACGGGGAGCTGTTTTTT	CASSPPSAGANGELFF
TRBJ1-6	NA	NA	TRBV18	TGTGCCAGCTCTCTACAGGGATCGGGTGACTCACCCCTCCACTTT	CASSLQGSGDSPLHF
TRBJ1-5	NA	NA	TRBV5-1	TGCGCCAGCAGCTTGATAACGGGTCAGCCCCAGCATTTT	CASSLITGQPQHF
TRBJ2-3	NA	NA	TRBV27	TGTGCCAGCAGAGGGGCGGCTACCGGCACAGATACGCAGTATTTT	CASRGAATGTDTQYF
TRBJ1-4	NA	NA	TRBV15	TGTGCCACCAGCAGGTCGCCCATCCGCGGGACCTCTAATGAAAAACTGTTTTTT	CATSRSPIRGTSNEKLFF
TRBJ2-1	TRBD1	NA	TRBV6-2/TRBV6-3	TGTGCCAGCAGTGGCTCCGGGACAGGGACTTCCTACAATGAGCAGTTCTTC	CASSGSGTGTSYNEQFF
TRBJ2-3	TRBD2	NA	TRBV5-4	TGTGCCAGTCGCGTCCTAGCGGGTCGCGCTAATTCAGATACGCAGTATTTT	CASRVLAGRANSDTQYF
TRBJ1-1	NA	NA	TRBV6-5	TGTGCCAGCAGGATGGGGGGGCTGGGGAACACTGAAGCTTTCTTT	CASRMGGLGNTEAFF
TRBJ1-3	NA	once	TRBV10-3	TGTGCCATCAGTGGCCAGGGATCCTCTGGAAACACCATATATTTT	CAISGQGSSGNTIYF
TRBJ2-7	TRBD1	NA	TRBV18	TGTGCCAGCTCACCACCCAAGGGACAGGGATCCTACGAGCAGTACTTC	CASSPPKGQGSYEQYF
TRBJ2-7	TRBD1	NA	TRBV5-4	TGTGCCAGCAGCCACCGGGACAGCCCGGGGGAGCAGTACTTC	CASSHRDSPGEQYF
TRBJ2-5	TRBD2	NA	TRBV5-1	TGCGCCAGCAGCCGGACTAGCGTAAATCAAGAGACCCAGTACTTC	CASSRTSVNQETQYF
TRBJ2-1	NA	NA	TRBV5-1	TGCGCCAGCAGGAGTGGGAGGGGGGAAAGGAATGAGCAGTTCTTC	CASRSGRGERNEQFF
TRBJ1-4	NA	NA	TRBV3-1/TRBV3-2	TGTGCCAGCAGCCAGGCAAGAGAAAAACTGTTTTTT	CASSQAREKLFF
TRBJ1-4	TRBD1	NA	TRBV5-4	TGTGCCAGCAGCGGGGACAGGGGCGGTGGGGAAAAACTGTTTTTT	CASSGDRGGGEKLFF
TRBJ2-2	TRBD1	NA	TRBV12-5	TGTGCTAGTGCCACCGGGACAGGGAACACCGGGGAGCTGTTTTTT	CASATGTGNTGELFF
TRBJ2-7	TRBD2	NA	TRBV28	TGTGCCAGCAGTACTAGCGGGAGGGTCTACGAGCAGTACTTC	CASSTSGRVYEQYF
TRBJ1-1	NA	once	TRBV7-2	TGTGCCAGCAGCTTTTATTTGAACACTGAAGCTTTCTTT	CASSFYLNTEAFF
TRBJ2-7	NA	NA	TRBV27	TGTGCCAGCAGATCGGGGGGCTCTTACGAGCAGTACTTC	CASRSGGSYEQYF